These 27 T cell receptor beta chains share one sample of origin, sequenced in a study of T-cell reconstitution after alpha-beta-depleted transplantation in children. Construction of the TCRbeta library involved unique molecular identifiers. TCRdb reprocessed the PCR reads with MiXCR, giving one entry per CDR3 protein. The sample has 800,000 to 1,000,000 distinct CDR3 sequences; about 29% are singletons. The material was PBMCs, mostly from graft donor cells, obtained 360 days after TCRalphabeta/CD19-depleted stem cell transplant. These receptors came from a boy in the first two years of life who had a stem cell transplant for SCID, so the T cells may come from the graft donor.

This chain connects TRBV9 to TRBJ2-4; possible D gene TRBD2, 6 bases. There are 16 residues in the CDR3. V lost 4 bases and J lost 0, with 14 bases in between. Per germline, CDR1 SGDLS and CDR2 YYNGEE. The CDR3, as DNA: TGTGCCAGCAGCCCCCGGGGGTCCTTAGCCAAAAACATTCAGTACTTC. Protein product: CASSPRGSLAKNIQYF.

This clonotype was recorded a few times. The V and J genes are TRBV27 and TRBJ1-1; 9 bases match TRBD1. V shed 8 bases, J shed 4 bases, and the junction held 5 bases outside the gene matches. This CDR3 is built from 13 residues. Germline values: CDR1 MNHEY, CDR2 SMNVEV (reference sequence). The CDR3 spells CASGGQGSTEAFF. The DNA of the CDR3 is TGTGCCAGCGGCGGACAGGGGAGCACTGAAGCTTTCTTT.

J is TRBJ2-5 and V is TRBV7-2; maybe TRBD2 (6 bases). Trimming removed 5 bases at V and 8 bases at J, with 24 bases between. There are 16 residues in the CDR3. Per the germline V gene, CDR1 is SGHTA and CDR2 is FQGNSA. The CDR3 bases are TGTGCCAGCAGCCCAAACGGGCGGGGCAGTGGTTTTACCCAGTACTTC. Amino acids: CASSPNGRGSGFTQYF.

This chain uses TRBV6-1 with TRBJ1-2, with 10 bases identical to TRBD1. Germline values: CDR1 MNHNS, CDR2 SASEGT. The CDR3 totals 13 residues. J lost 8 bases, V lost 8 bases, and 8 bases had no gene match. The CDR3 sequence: CASGSGTGAGYTF. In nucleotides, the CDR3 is TGTGCCAGCGGATCCGGGACAGGGGCGGGCTACACCTTC.

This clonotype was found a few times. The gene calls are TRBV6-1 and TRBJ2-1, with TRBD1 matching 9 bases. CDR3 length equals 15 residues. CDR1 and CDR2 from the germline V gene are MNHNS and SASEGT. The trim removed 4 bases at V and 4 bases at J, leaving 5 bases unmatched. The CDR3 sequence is CASSATGTGYNEQFF. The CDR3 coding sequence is TGTGCCAGCAGTGCGACCGGGACAGGGTACAATGAGCAGTTCTTC.

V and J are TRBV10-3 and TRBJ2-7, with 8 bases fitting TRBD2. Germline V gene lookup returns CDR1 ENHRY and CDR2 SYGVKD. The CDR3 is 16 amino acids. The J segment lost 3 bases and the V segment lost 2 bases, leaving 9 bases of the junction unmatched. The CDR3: CAISEAPTSEFYEQYF. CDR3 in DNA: TGTGCCATCAGTGAGGCTCCGACTAGCGAGTTCTACGAGCAGTACTTC.

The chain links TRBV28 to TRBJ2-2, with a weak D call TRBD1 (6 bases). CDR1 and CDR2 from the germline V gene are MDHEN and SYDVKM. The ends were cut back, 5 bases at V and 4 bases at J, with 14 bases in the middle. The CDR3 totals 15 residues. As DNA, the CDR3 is TGTGCCAGCAGTACCCCGGGACAAGTCACCGGGGAGCTGTTTTTT. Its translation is CASSTPGQVTGELFF.

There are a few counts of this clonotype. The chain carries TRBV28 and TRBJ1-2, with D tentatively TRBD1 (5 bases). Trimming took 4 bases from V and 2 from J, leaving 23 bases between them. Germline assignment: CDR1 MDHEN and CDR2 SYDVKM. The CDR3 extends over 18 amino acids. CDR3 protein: CASSSVEWGGPGNYGYTF. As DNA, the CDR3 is TGTGCCAGCAGTTCCGTGGAGTGGGGCGGTCCAGGAAACTATGGCTACACCTTC.

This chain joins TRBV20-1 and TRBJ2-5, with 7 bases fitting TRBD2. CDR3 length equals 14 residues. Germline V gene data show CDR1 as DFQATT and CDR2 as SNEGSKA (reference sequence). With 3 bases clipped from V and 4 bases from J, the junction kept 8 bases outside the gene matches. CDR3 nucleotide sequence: TGCAGTGCTAGCCCCGGGACTAACCTAGAGACCCAGTACTTC. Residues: CSASPGTNLETQYF.

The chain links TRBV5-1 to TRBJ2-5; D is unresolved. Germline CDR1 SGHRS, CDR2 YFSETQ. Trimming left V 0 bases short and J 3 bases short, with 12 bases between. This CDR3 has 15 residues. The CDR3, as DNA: TGCGCCAGCAGCTTGGGGTTTGGGCTGGAAGAGACCCAGTACTTC. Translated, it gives CASSLGFGLEETQYF.

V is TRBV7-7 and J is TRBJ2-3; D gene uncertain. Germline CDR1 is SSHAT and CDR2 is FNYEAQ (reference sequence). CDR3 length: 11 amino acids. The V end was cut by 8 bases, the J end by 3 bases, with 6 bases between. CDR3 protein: CASLRTDTQYF. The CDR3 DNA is TGTGCCAGCCTGCGAACAGATACGCAGTATTTT.

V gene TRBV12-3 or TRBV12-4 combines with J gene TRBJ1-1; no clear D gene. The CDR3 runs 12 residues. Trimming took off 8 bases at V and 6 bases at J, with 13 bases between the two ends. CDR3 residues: CASWEGPPEAFF. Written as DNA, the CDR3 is TGTGCCAGCTGGGAGGGCCCCCCTGAAGCTTTCTTT.

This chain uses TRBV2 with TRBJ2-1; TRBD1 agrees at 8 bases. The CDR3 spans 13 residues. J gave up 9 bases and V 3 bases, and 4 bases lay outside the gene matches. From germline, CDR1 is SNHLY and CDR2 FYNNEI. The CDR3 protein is CASSEQGAGEQFF. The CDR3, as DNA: TGTGCCAGCAGTGAGCAGGGGGCCGGTGAGCAGTTCTTC.

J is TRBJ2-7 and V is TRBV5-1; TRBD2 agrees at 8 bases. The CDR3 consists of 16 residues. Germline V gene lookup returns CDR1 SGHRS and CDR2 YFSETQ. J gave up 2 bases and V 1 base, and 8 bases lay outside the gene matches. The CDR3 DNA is TGCGCCAGCAGCTTGTTTCTTAGCGGGGCGCCCTACGAGCAGTACTTC. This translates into CASSLFLSGAPYEQYF.

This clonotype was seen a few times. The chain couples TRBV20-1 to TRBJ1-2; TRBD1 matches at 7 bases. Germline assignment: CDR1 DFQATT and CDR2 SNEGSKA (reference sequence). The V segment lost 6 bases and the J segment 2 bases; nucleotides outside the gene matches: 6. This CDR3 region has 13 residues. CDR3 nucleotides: TGCAGTGCCTTCAAGGGACAGAACTATGGCTACACCTTC. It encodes CSAFKGQNYGYTF.

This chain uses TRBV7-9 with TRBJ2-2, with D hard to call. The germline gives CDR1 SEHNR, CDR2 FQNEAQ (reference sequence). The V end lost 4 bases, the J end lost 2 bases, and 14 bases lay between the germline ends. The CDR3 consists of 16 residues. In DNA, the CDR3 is TGTGCCAGCAGCTCATACAGTGGAGTTAACACCGGGGAGCTGTTTTTT. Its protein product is CASSSYSGVNTGELFF.

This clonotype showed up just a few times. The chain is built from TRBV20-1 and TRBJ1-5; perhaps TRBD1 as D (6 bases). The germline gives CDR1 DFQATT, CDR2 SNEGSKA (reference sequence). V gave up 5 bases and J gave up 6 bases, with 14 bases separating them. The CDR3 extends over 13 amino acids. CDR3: CSADSGAGQPQHF. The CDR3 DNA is TGCAGTGCTGACTCAGGGGCGGGTCAGCCCCAGCATTTT.

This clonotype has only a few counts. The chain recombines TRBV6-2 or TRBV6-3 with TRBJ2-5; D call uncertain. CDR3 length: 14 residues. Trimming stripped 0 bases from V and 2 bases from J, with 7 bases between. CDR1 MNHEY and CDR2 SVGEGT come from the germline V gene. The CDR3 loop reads CASSYSLVQETQYF. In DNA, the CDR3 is TGTGCCAGCAGTTACTCTCTCGTACAAGAGACCCAGTACTTC.

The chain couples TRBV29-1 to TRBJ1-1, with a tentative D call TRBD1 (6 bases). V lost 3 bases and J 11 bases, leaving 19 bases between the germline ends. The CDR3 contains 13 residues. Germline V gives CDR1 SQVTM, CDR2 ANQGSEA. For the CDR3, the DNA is TGCAGCGTTGATAGGACAGCGCGACGGGCGGCTTTCTTT. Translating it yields CSVDRTARRAAFF.

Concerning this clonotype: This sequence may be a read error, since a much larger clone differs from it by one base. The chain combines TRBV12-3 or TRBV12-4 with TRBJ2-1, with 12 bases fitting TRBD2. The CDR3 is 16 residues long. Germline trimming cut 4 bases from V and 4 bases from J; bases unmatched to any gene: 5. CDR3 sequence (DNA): TGTGCCAGCAGTTCCAGTACTAGCGGGGGGTACAATGAGCAGTTCTTC. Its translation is CASSSSTSGGYNEQFF.

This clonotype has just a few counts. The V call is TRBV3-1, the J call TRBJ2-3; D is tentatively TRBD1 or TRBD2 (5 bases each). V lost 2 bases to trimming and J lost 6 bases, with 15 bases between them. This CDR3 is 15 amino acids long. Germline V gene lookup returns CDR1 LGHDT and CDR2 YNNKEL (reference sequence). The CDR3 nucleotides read TGTGCCAGCAGCCAAATGGGGACCCTTAGGGATACGCAGTATTTT. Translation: CASSQMGTLRDTQYF.

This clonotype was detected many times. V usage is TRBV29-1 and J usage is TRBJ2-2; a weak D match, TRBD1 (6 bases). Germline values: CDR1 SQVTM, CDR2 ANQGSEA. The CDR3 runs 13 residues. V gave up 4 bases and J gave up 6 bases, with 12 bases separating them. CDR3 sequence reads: CSVGSGEAGELFF. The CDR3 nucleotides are TGCAGCGTTGGTTCAGGGGAAGCCGGGGAGCTGTTTTTT.

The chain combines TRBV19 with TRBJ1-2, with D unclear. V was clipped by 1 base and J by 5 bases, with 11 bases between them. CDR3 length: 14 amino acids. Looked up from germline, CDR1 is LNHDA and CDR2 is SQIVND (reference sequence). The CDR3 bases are TGTGCCAGTAGTATAGGAGACGAGCGATATGGCTACACCTTC. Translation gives CASSIGDERYGYTF.

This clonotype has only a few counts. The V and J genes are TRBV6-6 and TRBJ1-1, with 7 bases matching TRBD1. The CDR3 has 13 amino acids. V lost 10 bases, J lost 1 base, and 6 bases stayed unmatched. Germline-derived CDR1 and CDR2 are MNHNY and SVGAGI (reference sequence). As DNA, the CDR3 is TGTGCCACCCACCGACAGGGGAACACTGAAGCTTTCTTT. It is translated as CATHRQGNTEAFF.

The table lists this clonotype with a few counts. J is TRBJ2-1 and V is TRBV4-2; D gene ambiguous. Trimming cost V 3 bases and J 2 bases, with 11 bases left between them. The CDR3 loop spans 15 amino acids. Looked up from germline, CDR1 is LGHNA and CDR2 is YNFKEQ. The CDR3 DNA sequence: TGTGCCAGCAGCCACCGGGCAGGAACCTACAATGAGCAGTTCTTC. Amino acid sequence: CASSHRAGTYNEQFF.

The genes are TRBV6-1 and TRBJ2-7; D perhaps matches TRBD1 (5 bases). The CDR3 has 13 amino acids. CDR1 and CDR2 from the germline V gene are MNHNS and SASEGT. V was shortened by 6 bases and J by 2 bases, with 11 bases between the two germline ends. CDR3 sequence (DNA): TGTGCCAGCAGCCGACAGTCGACCTACGAGCAGTACTTC. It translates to CASSRQSTYEQYF.

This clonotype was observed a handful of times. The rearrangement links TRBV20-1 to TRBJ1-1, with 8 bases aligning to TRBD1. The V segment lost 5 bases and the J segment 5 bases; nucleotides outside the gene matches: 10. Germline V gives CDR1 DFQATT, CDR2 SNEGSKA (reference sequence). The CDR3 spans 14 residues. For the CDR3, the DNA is TGCAGTGCTCGGCAGGGGGCTGTGAGGACTGAAGCTTTCTTT. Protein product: CSARQGAVRTEAFF.